Described below is a single T cell receptor (beta chain) sequence and its context. Its antigen is not identified. Sequence at one end of the junction differs from germline and may be a read error. The assay was immunoSEQ multiplex PCR, and TCRdb's table has in-frame clones only and misses some. The table has fewer than 95,000 clones, 81% seen once. The data originate from a study of a mutant IDH1 vaccine in newly diagnosed glioma. Overall study context: Most patients had received both radiotherapy and temozolomide, the prior options being radiotherapy, temozolomide, or both. At week 47 came visit V13, while visit V12 had come at week 35.

Time point defined: week 47, end of study. Every vaccine dose comprised 300 ug of mutant IDH1 20-mer peptide plus topical imiquimod. This sequence was found in a man in his forties or fifties with glioma. Sequencing was performed on PBMCs, taken from a glioma patient whose treatment included an IDH1 peptide vaccine.

CDR3 amino acids: CVSSSGAGNTIYF. The CDR3 DNA is TGTGTCAGCAGCTCTGGGGCCGGAAACACCATATATTTT. The V call is TRBV5-4, the J call TRBJ1-3; perhaps TRBD1 as D (5 bases). The CDR3 has 13 residues. CDR1 is SGHNT, CDR2 YYREEE, per germline (reference sequence).